This entry lists 10 T cell receptor beta chains sequenced from one sample in a study of T cell changes during pregnancy in multiple sclerosis. The data were produced by immunoSEQ multiplex PCR, yet TCRdb's version contains in-frame clones alone and is incomplete. The sample carries around 57,000 clones, 91% recorded once. Sequenced material: peripheral blood, taken after pregnancy. Source of these receptors: a female donor in good health, enrolled as a control in a pregnancy study.

The chain employs TRBV30 and TRBJ2-7; perhaps TRBD1 as D (5 bases). The germline V gene encodes CDR1 GTSNPN and CDR2 SVGIG (reference sequence). The V and J ends lost 7 bases and 2 bases respectively, with 12 bases between them. This CDR3 is 12 amino acids long. The DNA of the CDR3 is TGTGCCTACTCGGACATGGCCTACGAGCAGTACTTC. Its protein product is CAYSDMAYEQYF.

J is TRBJ1-5 and V is TRBV7-2; tentative D call: TRBD1 (5 bases). Looked up from germline, CDR1 is SGHTA and CDR2 is FQGNSA. V lost 5 bases to trimming and J lost 3 bases, with 17 bases between them. The CDR3 has 16 residues. This CDR3 reads CASSPGGGRINQPQHF. In DNA form, the CDR3 reads TGTGCCAGCAGCCCCGGGGGAGGGAGGATCAATCAGCCCCAGCATTTT.

This rearrangement joins TRBV4-2 to TRBJ2-7; 7 bases are a match to TRBD2. CDR1 and CDR2 (germline): LGHNA, YNFKEQ. The CDR3 totals 16 residues. V lost 0 bases and J lost 1; bases outside the gene matches: 6. CDR3 bases: TGTGCCAGCAGCCAAGAAAGTGGCGGGGGATCCTACGAGCAGTACTTC. As protein: CASSQESGGGSYEQYF.

The chain is built from TRBV27 and TRBJ2-2; no clear D gene. Germline CDR1 and CDR2: MNHEY and SMNVEV (reference sequence). CDR3 length equals 15 residues. V was shortened by 4 bases and J by 6 bases, with 15 bases between the two germline ends. CDR3 residues: CASSSATDRPGELFF. The CDR3 region has the DNA TGTGCCAGCAGTTCAGCGACCGATCGTCCCGGGGAGCTGTTTTTT.

The V and J genes are TRBV27 and TRBJ2-7; TRBD1 might be the D (5 bases). The CDR3 loop spans 15 amino acids. The germline CDR1 and CDR2 sequences are MNHEY and SMNVEV (reference sequence). Trimming pared 5 bases from V and 0 bases from J, leaving 14 bases between. CDR3 nucleotides: TGTGCCAGCAGTCAGCTAGGACAACTCTCCTACGAGCAGTACTTC. Amino acids: CASSQLGQLSYEQYF.

The genes are TRBV11-2 and TRBJ2-7, with TRBD1 identical over 9 bases. CDR1 is SGHAT, CDR2 FQNNGV, per germline. The CDR3 consists of 12 residues. The junction had 1 base not matched to a gene; V was cut back by 5 bases and J by 5 bases. The CDR3 region is CASSRDRDEQYF. The CDR3 coding sequence is TGTGCCAGCAGCCGGGACAGGGACGAGCAGTACTTC. Combining the CDR3 with reference TRBV11-2 and TRBJ2-7 gives the whole variable domain EAGVAQSPRYKIIEKRQSVAFWCNPISGHATLYWYQQILGQGPKLLIQFQNNGVVDDSQLPKDRFSAERLKGVDSTLKIQPAKLEDSAVYLCASSRDRDEQYFGPGTRLTVT.

The chain combines TRBV27 with TRBJ1-2; 8 nucleotides match TRBD1. The CDR3 is 16 residues long. CDR1 is MNHEY, CDR2 SMNVEV, per germline (reference sequence). V shed 6 bases and J 4 bases; nucleotides not matched to a gene: 13. The DNA for the CDR3 is TGTGCCAGCAGACCCACGCCAGGACAGGGCCTCTATGGCTACACCTTC. It is translated as CASRPTPGQGLYGYTF.

The chain joins TRBV11-2 to TRBJ2-3; 7 bases agree with TRBD1. Germline-derived CDR1 and CDR2 are SGHAT and FQNNGV. CDR3 size: 14 residues. The junction had 7 bases not matched to a gene; V was cut back by 6 bases and J by 4 bases. The CDR3: CASSTGVGADTQYF. The DNA of the CDR3 is TGTGCCAGCAGTACAGGGGTAGGGGCAGATACGCAGTATTTT.

The rearrangement joins TRBV6-6 to TRBJ1-5, with D possibly being TRBD1 (6 bases). This CDR3 is built from 15 residues. V lost 6 bases and J 4 bases, leaving 16 bases between the germline ends. CDR1 is MNHNY, CDR2 SVGAGI, per germline (reference sequence). CDR3 loop: CASRLDRAENQPQHF. In DNA, the CDR3 is TGTGCCAGCAGGCTGGACAGAGCCGAAAATCAGCCCCAGCATTTT.

The chain couples TRBV15 to TRBJ1-5, with 7 bases aligning to TRBD1. V trimming: 0 bases; J trimming: 2 bases; junction bases outside the gene matches: 1. CDR3 size: 15 residues. Germline-derived CDR1 and CDR2 are LNHNV and YYDKDF (reference sequence). Here the CDR3 reads CATSRDGQGNQPQHF. Here the CDR3 DNA reads TGTGCCACCAGCAGAGACGGACAGGGCAATCAGCCCCAGCATTTT.